This T cell receptor (beta chain) is drawn from a study of B cell selection in AIRE deficiency. Assay: immunoSEQ multiplex PCR; the TCRdb copy retains only in-frame clones and omits some. Of over 20,000 clones listed, about 90% are singletons. The V end was cut by 6 bases, the J end by 1 base, with 16 bases between. The germline V gene encodes CDR1 SGHRS and CDR2 YFSETQ. This CDR3 contains 15 residues. Study-wide points: AIRE-deficient Tconv and Treg repertoires matched healthy donors in TCRBV, CDR3 length, diversity. Patient Tconv cells held 25% to 35% of Treg sequences shared by healthy donors.

A word on this clone: What it recognizes is unknown.

Sorted regulatory T cells were CD4-positive, CD25-high and CD127-low or negative. The V and J genes are TRBV5-1 and TRBJ1-1; a weak D match, TRBD1 (5 bases). Sequencing used CD4+CD25+ Tregs sorted from PBMCs. The clonotype originates from a human donor in good health. In nucleotides, the CDR3 is TGCGCCAGCACCCAAAGGGGTCAGGGGAACACTGAAGCTTTCTTT. Protein sequence: CASTQRGQGNTEAFF.